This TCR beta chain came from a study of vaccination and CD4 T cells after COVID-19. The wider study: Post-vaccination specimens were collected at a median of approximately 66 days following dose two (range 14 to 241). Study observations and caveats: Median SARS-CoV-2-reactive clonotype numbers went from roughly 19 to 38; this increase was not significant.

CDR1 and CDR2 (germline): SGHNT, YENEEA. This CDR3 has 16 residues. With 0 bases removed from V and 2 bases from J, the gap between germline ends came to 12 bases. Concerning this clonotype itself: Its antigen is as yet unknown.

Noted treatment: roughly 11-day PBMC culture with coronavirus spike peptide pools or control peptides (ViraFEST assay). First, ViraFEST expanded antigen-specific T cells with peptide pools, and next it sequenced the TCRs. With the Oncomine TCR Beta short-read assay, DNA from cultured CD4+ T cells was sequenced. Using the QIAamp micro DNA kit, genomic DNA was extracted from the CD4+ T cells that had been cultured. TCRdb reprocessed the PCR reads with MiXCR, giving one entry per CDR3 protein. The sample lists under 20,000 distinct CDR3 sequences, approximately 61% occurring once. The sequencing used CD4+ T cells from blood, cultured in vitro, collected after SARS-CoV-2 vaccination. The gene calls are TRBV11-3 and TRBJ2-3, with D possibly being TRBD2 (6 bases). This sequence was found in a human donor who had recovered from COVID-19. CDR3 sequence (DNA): TGTGCCAGCAGCTTAGATCGGACTACGGCCACAGATACGCAGTATTTT. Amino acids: CASSLDRTTATDTQYF.